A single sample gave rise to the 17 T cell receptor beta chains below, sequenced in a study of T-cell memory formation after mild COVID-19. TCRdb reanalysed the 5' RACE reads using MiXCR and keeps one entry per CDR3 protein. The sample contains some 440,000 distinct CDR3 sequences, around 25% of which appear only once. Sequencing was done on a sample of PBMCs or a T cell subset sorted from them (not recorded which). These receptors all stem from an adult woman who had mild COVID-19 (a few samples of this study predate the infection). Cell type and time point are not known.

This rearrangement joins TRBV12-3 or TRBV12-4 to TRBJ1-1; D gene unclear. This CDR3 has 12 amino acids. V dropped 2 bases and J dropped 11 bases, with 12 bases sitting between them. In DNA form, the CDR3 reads TGTGCCAGCAGTTTACCGCCCGGGGATGCTTTCTTT. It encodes CASSLPPGDAFF.

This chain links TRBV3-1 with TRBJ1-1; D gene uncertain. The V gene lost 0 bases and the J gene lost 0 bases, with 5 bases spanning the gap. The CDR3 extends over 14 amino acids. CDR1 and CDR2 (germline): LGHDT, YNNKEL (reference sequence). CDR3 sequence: CASSQDHLNTEAFF. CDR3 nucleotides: TGTGCCAGCAGCCAAGATCATCTGAACACTGAAGCTTTCTTT.

The CDR3 DNA follows: TGTGCCAGCAGCTTAGATTACGGCTACGAGCAGTACTTC. Translation gives CASSLDYGYEQYF. This chain joins TRBV7-9 and TRBJ2-7, with D unclear. This CDR3 spans 13 amino acids. V shed 1 base and J shed 3 bases, with 7 bases lying between them. The germline CDR1 and CDR2 sequences are SEHNR and FQNEAQ (reference sequence).

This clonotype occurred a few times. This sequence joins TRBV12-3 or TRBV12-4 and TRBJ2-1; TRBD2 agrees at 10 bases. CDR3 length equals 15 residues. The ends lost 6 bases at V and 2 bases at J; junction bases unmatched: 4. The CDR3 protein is CASSHLAGAYNEQFF. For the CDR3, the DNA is TGTGCCAGCAGCCATCTAGCGGGGGCCTACAATGAGCAGTTCTTC.

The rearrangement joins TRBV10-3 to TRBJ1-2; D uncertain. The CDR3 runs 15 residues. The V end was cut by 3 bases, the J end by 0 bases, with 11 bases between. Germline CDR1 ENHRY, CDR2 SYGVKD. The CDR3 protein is CAISEGSLANYGYTF. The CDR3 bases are TGTGCCATCAGTGAAGGGTCTTTGGCTAACTATGGCTACACCTTC.

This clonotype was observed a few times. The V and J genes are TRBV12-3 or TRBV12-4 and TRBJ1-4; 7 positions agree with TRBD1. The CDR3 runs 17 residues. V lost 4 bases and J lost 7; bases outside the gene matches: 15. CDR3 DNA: TGTGCCAGCAGTTCCCCAGGGGGGCGGGACATTAGTGAAAAACTGTTTTTT. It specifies CASSSPGGRDISEKLFF.

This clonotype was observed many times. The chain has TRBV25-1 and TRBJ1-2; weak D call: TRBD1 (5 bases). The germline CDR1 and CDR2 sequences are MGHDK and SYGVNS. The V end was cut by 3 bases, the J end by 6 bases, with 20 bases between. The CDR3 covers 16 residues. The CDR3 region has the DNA TGTGCCAGCAGTGACCTGGGGGTAAGGGGTGAGAATGGCTACACCTTC. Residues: CASSDLGVRGENGYTF.

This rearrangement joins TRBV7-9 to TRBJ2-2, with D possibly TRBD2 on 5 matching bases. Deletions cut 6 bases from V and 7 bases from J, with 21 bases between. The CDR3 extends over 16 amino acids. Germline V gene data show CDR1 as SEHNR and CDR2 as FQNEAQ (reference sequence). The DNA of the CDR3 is TGTGCCAGCAGTCATAAAAGTCGAGGGCAGTTCGGGGAGCTGTTTTTT. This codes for CASSHKSRGQFGELFF.

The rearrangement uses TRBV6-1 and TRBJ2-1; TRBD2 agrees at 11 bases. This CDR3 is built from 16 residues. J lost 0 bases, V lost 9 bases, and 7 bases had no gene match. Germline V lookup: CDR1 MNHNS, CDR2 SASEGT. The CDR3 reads CASTTSGVSSYNEQFF. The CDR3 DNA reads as TGTGCCAGTACGACTAGCGGGGTAAGCTCCTACAATGAGCAGTTCTTC.

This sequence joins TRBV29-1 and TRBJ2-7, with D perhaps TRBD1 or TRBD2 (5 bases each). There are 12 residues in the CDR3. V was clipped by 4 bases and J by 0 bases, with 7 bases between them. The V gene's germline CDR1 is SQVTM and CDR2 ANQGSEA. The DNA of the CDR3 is TGCAGCGTTGTTGGGACCTCCTACGAGCAGTACTTC. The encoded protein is CSVVGTSYEQYF.

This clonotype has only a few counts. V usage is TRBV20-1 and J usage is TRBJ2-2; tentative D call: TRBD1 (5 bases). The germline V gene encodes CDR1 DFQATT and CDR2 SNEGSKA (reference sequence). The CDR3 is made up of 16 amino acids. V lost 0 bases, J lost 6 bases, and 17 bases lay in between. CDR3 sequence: CSARDTQGNSAGELFF. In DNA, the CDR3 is TGCAGTGCTAGAGATACCCAGGGAAATAGTGCCGGGGAGCTGTTTTTT.

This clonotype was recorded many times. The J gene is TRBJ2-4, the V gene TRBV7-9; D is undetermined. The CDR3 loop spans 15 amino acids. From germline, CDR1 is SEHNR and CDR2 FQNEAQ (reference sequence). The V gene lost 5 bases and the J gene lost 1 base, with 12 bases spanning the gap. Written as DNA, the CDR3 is TGTGCCAGCAGCCCCGGGTTAGTGGCCAAAAACATTCAGTACTTC. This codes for CASSPGLVAKNIQYF. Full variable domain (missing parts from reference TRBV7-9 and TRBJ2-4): DTGVSQNPRHKITKRGQNVTFRCDPISEHNRLYWYRQTLGQGPEFLTYFQNEAQLEKSRLLSDRFSAERPKGSFSTLEIQRTEQGDSAMYLCASSPGLVAKNIQYFGAGTRLSVL.

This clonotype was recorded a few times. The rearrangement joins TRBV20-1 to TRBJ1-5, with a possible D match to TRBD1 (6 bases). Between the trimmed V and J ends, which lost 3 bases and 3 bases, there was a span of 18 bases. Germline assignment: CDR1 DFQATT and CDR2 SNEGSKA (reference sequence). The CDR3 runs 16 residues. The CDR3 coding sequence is TGCAGTGCTAGCCCCGGGGGCGGGTGGATCAATCAGCCCCAGCATTTT. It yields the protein CSASPGGGWINQPQHF.

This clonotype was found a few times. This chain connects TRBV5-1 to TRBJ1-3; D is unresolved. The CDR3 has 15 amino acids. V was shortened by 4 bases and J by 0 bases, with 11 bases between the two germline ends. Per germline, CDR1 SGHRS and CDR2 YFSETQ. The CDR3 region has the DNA TGCGCCAGCAGCCCAGACTCGAGCTCTGGAAACACCATATATTTT. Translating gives CASSPDSSSGNTIYF.

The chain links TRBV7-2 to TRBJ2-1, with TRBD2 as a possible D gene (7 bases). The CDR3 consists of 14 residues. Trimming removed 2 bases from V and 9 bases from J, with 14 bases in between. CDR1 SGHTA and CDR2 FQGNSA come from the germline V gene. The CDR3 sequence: CASSLMGAGAEQFF. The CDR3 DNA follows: TGTGCCAGCAGCTTAATGGGGGCGGGGGCTGAGCAGTTCTTC. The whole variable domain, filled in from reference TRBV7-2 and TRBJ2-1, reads GAGVSQSPSNKVTEKGKDVELRCDPISGHTALYWYRQSLGQGLEFLIYFQGNSAPDKSGLPSDRFSAERTGGSVSTLTIQRTQQEDSAVYLCASSLMGAGAEQFFGPGTRLTVL.

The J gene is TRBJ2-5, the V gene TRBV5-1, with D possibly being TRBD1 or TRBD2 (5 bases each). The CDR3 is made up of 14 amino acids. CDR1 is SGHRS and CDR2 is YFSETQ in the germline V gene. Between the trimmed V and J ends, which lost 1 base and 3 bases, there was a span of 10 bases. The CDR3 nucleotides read TGCGCCAGCAGCTTGACCCAGGGAGAAGAGACCCAGTACTTC. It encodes CASSLTQGEETQYF.

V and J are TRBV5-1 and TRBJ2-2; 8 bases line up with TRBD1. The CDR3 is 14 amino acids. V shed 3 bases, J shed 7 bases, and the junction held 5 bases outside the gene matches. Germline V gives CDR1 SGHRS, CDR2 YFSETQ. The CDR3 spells CASSSGTGDGELFF. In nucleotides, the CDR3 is TGCGCCAGCAGCTCCGGGACAGGTGACGGGGAGCTGTTTTTT.